These 15 T cell receptor beta chains share one sample of origin, sequenced in a study of shared clonotypes between healthy human individuals. Some clones are missing from TCRdb's copy, which holds only in-frame ones; the method was immunoSEQ multiplex PCR. The sample consists of over a million clones, roughly 96% of them appearing once. The sequenced sample consisted of naive CD4+ T cells sorted from blood. Documented subset: CD45RA+ positively selected. Receptor source: a man in his thirties or forties in good health.

About this clone: The same CDR3 is also encoded by other DNA sequences in this sample. The V gene is TRBV2, the J gene TRBJ2-2; D might be TRBD2 (6 bases). Looked up from germline, CDR1 is SNHLY and CDR2 is FYNNEI. Trimming cost V 4 bases and J 6 bases, with 12 bases left between them. This CDR3 spans 14 amino acids. The DNA of the CDR3 is TGTGCCAGCAGTGTGCGGGGTGCTTCCGGGGAGCTGTTTTTT. As protein: CASSVRGASGELFF.

Only a few counts were recorded for this clone. The rearrangement links TRBV28 to TRBJ1-5; 8 nucleotides align to TRBD1. This CDR3 is built from 15 residues. CDR1 and CDR2 (germline): MDHEN, SYDVKM. The V segment lost 6 bases and the J segment 2 bases; nucleotides outside the gene matches: 6. CDR3 protein: CASRQDRGGNQPQHF. Here the CDR3 DNA reads TGTGCCAGCAGACAAGACAGGGGAGGCAATCAGCCCCAGCATTTT.

The genes are TRBV28 and TRBJ2-1; D may be TRBD2 (6 bases). V shed 6 bases and J shed 4 bases, with 19 bases lying between them. The CDR3 runs to 16 residues. CDR1 and CDR2 from the germline V gene are MDHEN and SYDVKM. CDR3 nucleotide sequence: TGTGCCAGCAGACTGAAGGGTCGGGAGAGATACAATGAGCAGTTCTTC. Encoded protein: CASRLKGRERYNEQFF.

The genes are TRBV14 and TRBJ1-1; the D is unclear. The CDR3 sequence is 12 residues long. Trimming shortened V by 3 bases and J by 2 bases, and 4 bases separated the two germline ends. CDR1 is SGHDN and CDR2 is FVKESK in the germline V gene. The CDR3 DNA follows: TGTGCCAGCAGCCAGAGCAACACTGAAGCTTTCTTT. Its translation is CASSQSNTEAFF. Filled out from reference TRBV14 and TRBJ1-1, the complete variable domain reads EAGVTQFPSHSVIEKGQTVTLRCDPISGHDNLYWYRRVMGKEIKFLLHFVKESKQDESGMPNNRFLAERTGGTYSTLKVQPAELEDSGVYFCASSQSNTEAFFGQGTRLTVV.

Turning to this clone: The sample contains more than one DNA sequence encoding this CDR3. This rearrangement joins TRBV5-1 to TRBJ2-2; D is unresolved. Germline V CDR1 and CDR2: SGHRS, YFSETQ. The CDR3 consists of 14 residues. Between the trimmed V and J ends, which lost 0 bases and 1 base, there was a span of 4 bases. The CDR3 DNA follows: TGCGCCAGCAGCTTGGCCTTGAACACCGGGGAGCTGTTTTTT. Its protein is CASSLALNTGELFF.

The chain employs TRBV7-9 and TRBJ2-7; D ambiguous. Germline V gives CDR1 SEHNR, CDR2 FQNEAQ (reference sequence). V was shortened by 3 bases and J by 7 bases, with 13 bases between the two germline ends. The CDR3 totals 13 residues. CDR3 sequence reads: CASSFYGPGEQYF. Written as DNA, the CDR3 is TGTGCCAGCAGCTTCTATGGACCGGGTGAGCAGTACTTC.

The chain is built from TRBV4-1 and TRBJ2-7, with D perhaps matching TRBD1 (5 bases). The V gene's germline CDR1 is MGHRA and CDR2 YSYEKL. The CDR3 runs to 16 residues. V lost 0 bases and J 7 bases, leaving 19 bases between the germline ends. CDR3 sequence: CASSQDWAGRTWEQYF. In DNA form, the CDR3 reads TGCGCCAGCAGCCAAGATTGGGCAGGGCGAACTTGGGAGCAGTACTTC.

This clone was picked up a small number of times. The rearrangement joins TRBV27 to TRBJ1-3, with D unresolved. This CDR3 has 15 amino acids. Germline V gene data show CDR1 as MNHEY and CDR2 as SMNVEV (reference sequence). Trimming removed 7 bases at V and 4 bases at J, with 17 bases between. CDR3 nucleotide sequence: TGTGCCAGCAAAAGCAAAGGGAGCTCCGGAAACACCATATATTTT. This gives the protein CASKSKGSSGNTIYF.

V and J are TRBV28 and TRBJ2-1, with 7 bases that match TRBD1. Germline CDR1 reads MDHEN; CDR2 reads SYDVKM. CDR3 length: 15 amino acids. Unmatched junction bases numbered 5, after V lost 6 bases and J lost 0 bases. The CDR3 bases are TGTGCCAGCAGCTCTACAGGGGTCTCCTACAATGAGCAGTTCTTC. This sequence encodes CASSSTGVSYNEQFF. Full variable domain (missing parts from reference TRBV28 and TRBJ2-1): DVKVTQSSRYLVKRTGEKVFLECVQDMDHENMFWYRQDPGLGLRLIYFSYDVKMKEKGDIPEGYSVSREKKERFSLILESASTNQTSMYLCASSSTGVSYNEQFFGPGTRLTVL.

The chain has TRBV5-1 and TRBJ2-7; D is unresolved. Deletions cut 1 base from V and 0 bases from J, with 5 bases between. Germline V gene data show CDR1 as SGHRS and CDR2 as YFSETQ. This CDR3 comprises 13 residues. The CDR3 reads CASSLSISYEQYF. The CDR3 coding sequence is TGCGCCAGCAGCTTGAGTATCTCCTACGAGCAGTACTTC.

V is TRBV28 and J is TRBJ2-5, with D possibly being TRBD2 (5 bases). This CDR3 spans 17 amino acids. Per the germline V gene, CDR1 is MDHEN and CDR2 is SYDVKM. Trimming took 5 bases from V and 5 from J, leaving 24 bases between them. Here the CDR3 reads CASSLPAASRGLETQYF. Written as DNA, the CDR3 is TGTGCCAGCAGTCTTCCCGCGGCTAGCCGGGGATTGGAGACCCAGTACTTC. Combining the CDR3 with reference TRBV28 and TRBJ2-5 gives the whole variable domain DVKVTQSSRYLVKRTGEKVFLECVQDMDHENMFWYRQDPGLGLRLIYFSYDVKMKEKGDIPEGYSVSREKKERFSLILESASTNQTSMYLCASSLPAASRGLETQYFGPGTRLLVL.

This rearrangement joins TRBV5-1 to TRBJ2-5; TRBD1 aligns across 10 bases. The V gene end was trimmed by 4 bases and the J gene end by 6 bases; junction bases not matched to a gene: 6. This CDR3 contains 14 residues. CDR1 and CDR2 (germline): SGHRS, YFSETQ. The CDR3 coding sequence is TGCGCCAGCAGCCCAGGACAGGGGGGGCAGACCCAGTACTTC. Its protein product is CASSPGQGGQTQYF.

This clone was counted a single time. This chain links TRBV11-2 with TRBJ1-3; D call uncertain. V lost 1 base and J 1 base, leaving 11 bases between the germline ends. Per germline, CDR1 SGHAT and CDR2 FQNNGV. There are 16 residues in the CDR3. CDR3 residues: CASSLVQLTSGNTIYF. For the CDR3, the DNA is TGTGCCAGCAGCTTAGTACAGTTAACATCTGGAAACACCATATATTTT.

The chain is built from TRBV7-9 and TRBJ2-1; D remains ambiguous. Trimming removed 1 base at V and 6 bases at J, with 7 bases between. CDR3 size: 13 residues. Per germline, CDR1 SEHNR and CDR2 FQNEAQ (reference sequence). The CDR3 spells CASSLDPGNEQFF. The CDR3 DNA follows: TGTGCCAGCAGCTTAGACCCGGGCAATGAGCAGTTCTTC.

This chain links TRBV18 with TRBJ2-1, with unresolved D. Germline V lookup: CDR1 KGHSH, CDR2 LQKENI. The V gene lost 3 bases and the J gene lost 3 bases, with 6 bases spanning the gap. The CDR3 is 13 amino acids. The CDR3 DNA reads as TGTGCCAGCTCACCCTATGACTACAATGAGCAGTTCTTC. It translates to CASSPYDYNEQFF.